This T cell receptor (beta chain) was documented in a study of blood T cell repertoires in COVID-19. Study details: Italy, Spain and the United States were the sources of the convalescent and acute COVID-19 samples.

Recovered participants had two consecutive negative NP/OP PCR tests, healthcare professional clearance, or symptom resolution. Per the authors' pipeline: Estimation of nucleated cell counts relied on the amplification of reference gene primers. Using immunoSEQ multiplex PCR, the repertoire was profiled, and TCRdb retains in-frame clones only, with some absent. The DNA gave D and trimming, while V, J and clone size come from that table. Here the sample spans 400,000 to 500,000 clones, approximately 88% being singletons. The sequence was obtained from a woman aged 40-49 years who had recovered from COVID-19. The sample was PBMCs or T cells enriched from blood (not recorded which).

The CDR3, as DNA: TGTGCCAGCAGCCCAGGGTGGAACACTGAAGCTTTCTTT. Its translation: CASSPGWNTEAFF. V usage is TRBV12-3 or TRBV12-4 and J usage is TRBJ1-1; maybe TRBD1 (5 bases). With 6 bases removed from V and 1 base from J, the gap between germline ends came to 9 bases. The CDR3 runs to 13 residues.